Listed below are T cell receptor beta chains from one sample, sequenced in a study of blood T cells in healthy people across ages. TCRdb redid the calling of the 5' RACE reads with MiXCR, one entry per CDR3 protein. The sample consists of hundreds of thousands of distinct CDR3 sequences, 32% of them appearing once. Sample: blood. Receptors originate from an elderly woman in good health. Each CDR3 is given with its conserved first and last residue. The D gene is left open where the match is weak. Size is stated for part of the rows, as once, few or many counts, or as a class when the clone is expanded.

j_gene | v_gene | d_gene | abundance | CDR3aa | CDR3nt
TRBJ2-1 | TRBV2 | NA | NA | CASSPAGQGGGNEQFF | TGTGCCAGCAGCCCGGCCGGACAGGGAGGGGGGAATGAGCAGTTCTTC
TRBJ1-4 | TRBV20-1 | NA | NA | CSARMGGGRLNEKLFF | TGCAGTGCTAGGATGGGGGGGGGTAGGCTTAATGAAAAACTGTTTTTT
TRBJ1-5 | TRBV18 | TRBD1 | many | CASSPEQGQPQHF | TGTGCCAGCTCACCTGAACAGGGGCAGCCCCAGCATTTT
TRBJ2-7 | TRBV6-6 | NA | many | CASRPPGTPYEQYF | TGTGCCAGCAGACCCCCCGGGACCCCCTACGAGCAGTACTTC
TRBJ1-2 | TRBV20-1 | NA | NA | CSAPGQWDDISRDGYTF | TGCAGTGCCCCGGGACAATGGGACGACATTTCTAGGGATGGCTACACCTTC
TRBJ2-7 | TRBV28 | NA | NA | CASGLQGGYEQYF | TGTGCCAGTGGTCTTCAGGGTGGCTACGAGCAGTACTTC
TRBJ2-3 | TRBV12-3/TRBV12-4 | NA | many | CASSFLAPDTQYF | TGTGCCAGCAGTTTTCTAGCGCCCGATACGCAGTATTTT
TRBJ2-7 | TRBV9 | NA | many | CASSVDSSGTYEQYF | TGTGCCAGCAGCGTAGATAGTAGCGGAACCTACGAGCAGTACTTC
TRBJ1-2 | TRBV30 | NA | many | CVGEGNYGYTF | TGTGTCGGCGAGGGGAACTATGGCTACACCTTC
TRBJ1-1 | TRBV7-6 | NA | NA | CASSLGLHSNTEAFF | TGTGCCAGCAGCTTAGGGCTTCACAGCAACACTGAAGCTTTCTTT
TRBJ2-6 | TRBV12-3/TRBV12-4 | TRBD2 | many | CASSLGGGAEGSGANVLTF | TGTGCCAGCAGTCTCGGCGGGGGGGCGGAGGGTTCTGGGGCCAACGTCCTGACTTTC
TRBJ1-1 | TRBV18 | NA | few | CASSPQGWNTEAFF | TGTGCCAGCTCACCGCAGGGGTGGAACACTGAAGCTTTCTTT
TRBJ2-3 | TRBV20-1 | NA | NA | CSARDNSNRRNF | TGCAGTGCTAGAGATAATTCCAACCGGCGCAATTTT
TRBJ2-1 | TRBV10-3 | TRBD2 | many | CAISPPSGSGVREQFF | TGTGCCATCAGTCCCCCGTCGGGTAGCGGGGTTCGCGAGCAGTTCTTC
TRBJ1-2 | TRBV6-1 | NA | NA | CASSVQEGYGYTF | TGTGCCAGCAGTGTACAGGAGGGATATGGCTACACCTTC
TRBJ1-1 | TRBV6-6 | NA | NA | CASSPGVPEAFF | TGTGCCAGCAGCCCCGGGGTGCCTGAAGCTTTCTTT
TRBJ2-1 | TRBV7-2 | TRBD2 | NA | CASSSGLGQNNEQFF | TGTGCCAGCAGCTCGGGACTAGGTCAGAACAATGAGCAGTTCTTC
TRBJ2-2 | TRBV6-1 | NA | once | CASSPRAAGELFF | TGTGCCAGCAGTCCCAGGGCGGCCGGGGAGCTGTTTTTT
TRBJ2-3 | TRBV28 | NA | few | CASSFLDTDTQYF | TGTGCCAGCAGCTTTTTGGACACAGATACGCAGTATTTT
TRBJ1-2 | TRBV29-1 | NA | NA | CSGSQGGAGYTF | TGCAGCGGGAGCCAAGGAGGGGCCGGCTACACCTTC
TRBJ1-2 | TRBV6-5 | NA | NA | CASTPGRSGYTF | TGTGCCAGCACCCCGGGCAGGAGCGGCTACACCTTC
TRBJ2-2 | TRBV27 | NA | NA | CASSLTDRTGELCF | TGTGCCAGCAGTTTAACCGACAGAACCGGGGAGCTGTGTTTT
TRBJ1-2 | TRBV6-5 | NA | NA | CASSYSVRGAGGYTF | TGTGCCAGCAGTTACTCGGTCCGGGGGGCTGGGGGCTACACCTTC
TRBJ2-3 | TRBV5-1 | TRBD1 | NA | CASRPGQGRDTQYF | TGCGCCAGCAGGCCGGGACAGGGGAGAGATACGCAGTATTTT
TRBJ2-7 | TRBV6-1 | NA | NA | CASSEWKRGSYEQYF | TGTGCCAGCAGTGAATGGAAACGGGGGTCCTACGAGCAGTACTTC
TRBJ1-1 | TRBV9 | NA | many | CASSVGTSNTEAFF | TGTGCCAGCAGCGTAGGGACATCGAACACTGAAGCTTTCTTT
TRBJ2-5 | TRBV5-5 | NA | NA | CASSDLSYELYF | TGTGCCAGCAGCGACCTCTCCTACGAGCTGTACTTC
TRBJ2-1 | TRBV27 | NA | many | CAVKANEQFF | TGTGCGGTAAAGGCCAATGAGCAGTTCTTC
TRBJ2-3 | TRBV29-1 | NA | NA | CSVAEGTDAQYF | TGCAGCGTTGCTGAAGGCACAGATGCGCAGTATTTT
TRBJ2-3 | TRBV7-9 | NA | NA | CASKGPLGTDTQYF | TGTGCCAGCAAGGGGCCCCTTGGCACAGATACGCAGTATTTT
TRBJ2-5 | TRBV20-1 | TRBD1 | many | CSAPRTGPPAAQYF | TGCAGTGCTCCCAGGACAGGCCCTCCCGCGGCCCAGTACTTC